This passage covers 21 T cell receptor beta chains from one sample sequenced in a study of T cell responses to AZD1222 COVID-19 vaccine. This table comes from immunoSEQ multiplex PCR, and its TCRdb copy is limited to in-frame clones, with some not included. The repertoire consists of roughly 100,000 clones, with roughly nine tenths occurring once and the leading ten covering 3.3%. The sequenced sample was peripheral blood, obtained 28 days after the second dose of the MenACWY control vaccine. The receptors derive from an adult who received the MenACWY meningococcal vaccine as a control.

This clone has just a few counts. The rearrangement links TRBV4-1 to TRBJ1-6, with D unclear. The CDR3 totals 14 residues. V lost 6 bases and J 6 bases, leaving 12 bases between the germline ends. Germline assignment: CDR1 MGHRA and CDR2 YSYEKL. The CDR3 nucleotides are TGCGCCAGCAGAAAAGATCCAGCTAATTCACCCCTCCACTTT. Translating it yields CASRKDPANSPLHF.

This clone came up a few times. The chain uses TRBV5-1 and TRBJ2-3; TRBD2 matches at 9 bases. Germline V gene lookup returns CDR1 SGHRS and CDR2 YFSETQ. The CDR3 consists of 16 residues. The J segment lost 2 bases and the V segment lost 1 base, leaving 5 bases of the junction unmatched. CDR3 in DNA: TGCGCCAGCAGCTTGTATAGCGGGGGCGACACAGATACGCAGTATTTT. It is translated as CASSLYSGGDTDTQYF.

The CDR3 loop reads CASSLDRGEQYF. CDR3 nucleotide sequence: TGTGCCAGCAGCCTCGACAGGGGCGAGCAGTACTTC. V usage is TRBV14 and J usage is TRBJ2-7, with 8 bases lining up with TRBD1. Trimming removed 4 bases from V and 6 bases from J; junction bases left unmatched: 2. The CDR3 is made up of 12 amino acids. Germline loops: CDR1 SGHDN, CDR2 FVKESK.

The rearrangement uses TRBV2 and TRBJ1-6, with 8 bases matching TRBD1. CDR3 length equals 18 residues. Germline loops: CDR1 SNHLY, CDR2 FYNNEI. J lost 7 bases, V lost 0 bases, and 11 bases had no gene match. CDR3 protein: CASSEALPGGFGNSPLHF. The CDR3 nucleotides are TGTGCCAGCAGTGAAGCCTTGCCAGGGGGCTTTGGGAATTCACCCCTCCACTTT.

The CDR3 DNA is TGCGCCAGCAGTTCATCGGGGGAAGGGCAGTACTTC. Amino acids: CASSSSGEGQYF. The chain couples TRBV5-1 to TRBJ2-7, with D perhaps matching TRBD2 (6 bases). Germline lookup yields CDR1 SGHRS and CDR2 YFSETQ. Trimming stripped 5 bases from V and 9 bases from J, with 15 bases between. The CDR3 has 12 residues.

This chain links TRBV6-2 or TRBV6-3 with TRBJ2-7; D is possibly TRBD2 (6 bases). Germline CDR1 MNHEY, CDR2 SVGEGT. Trimming cost V 4 bases and J 3 bases, with 10 bases left between them. This CDR3 contains 13 residues. CDR3 in DNA: TGTGCCAGCAGTTTTCGGGGGAGCTACGAGCAGTACTTC. This encodes CASSFRGSYEQYF.

This chain links TRBV2 with TRBJ1-4; no reliable D call. Trimming pared 8 bases from V and 3 bases from J, leaving 13 bases between. From germline, CDR1 is SNHLY and CDR2 FYNNEI. The CDR3 spans 14 residues. Written as DNA, the CDR3 is TGTGCCAGCTTGGCAGTCCCCCCTAATGAAAAACTGTTTTTT. This codes for CASLAVPPNEKLFF.

This clone was seen many times. J is TRBJ1-3 and V is TRBV30, with D hard to call. Trimming removed 4 bases from V and 0 bases from J, with 4 bases in between. The germline CDR1 and CDR2 sequences are GTSNPN and SVGIG (reference sequence). The CDR3 length is 12 residues. The CDR3 sequence: CAWMDSGNTIYF. The CDR3 bases are TGTGCCTGGATGGACTCTGGAAACACCATATATTTT. Full variable domain (remainder filled in from reference TRBV30 and TRBJ1-3): SQTIHQWPATLVQPVGSPLSLECTVEGTSNPNLYWYRQAAGRGLQLLFYSVGIGQISSEVPQNLSASRPQDRQFILSSKKLLLSDSGFYLCAWMDSGNTIYFGEGSWLTVV.

V usage is TRBV28 and J usage is TRBJ2-7, with 7 nucleotides matching TRBD1. The germline gives CDR1 MDHEN, CDR2 SYDVKM. The CDR3 consists of 15 residues. J lost 2 bases, V lost 6 bases, and 10 bases had no gene match. The CDR3 DNA reads as TGTGCCAGCAGGCCGGAGACAGGGTCGACCTACGAGCAGTACTTC. Its protein product is CASRPETGSTYEQYF.

The chain uses TRBV18 and TRBJ2-7, with unresolved D. The CDR3 extends over 12 amino acids. V lost 3 bases to trimming and J lost 3 bases, with 6 bases between them. The V gene's germline CDR1 is KGHSH and CDR2 LQKENI. The CDR3 loop is CASSPAGYEQYF. DNA for the CDR3: TGTGCCAGCTCACCCGCCGGCTACGAGCAGTACTTC. Combining the CDR3 with reference TRBV18 and TRBJ2-7 gives the whole variable domain NAGVMQNPRHLVRRRGQEARLRCSPMKGHSHVYWYRQLPEEGLKFMVYLQKENIIDESGMPKERFSAEFPKEGPSILRIQQVVRGDSAAYFCASSPAGYEQYFGPGTRLTVT.

The chain joins TRBV2 to TRBJ1-3; D remains unclear. In germline, CDR1 is SNHLY, CDR2 FYNNEI. The CDR3 has 13 residues. V was clipped by 1 base and J by 3 bases, with 4 bases between them. CDR3: CASSEGFGNTIYF. Written as DNA, the CDR3 is TGTGCCAGCAGTGAAGGTTTTGGAAACACCATATATTTT.

Only a few counts were recorded for this clone. The chain recombines TRBV6-5 with TRBJ2-7; 11 bases align to TRBD2. Germline V lookup: CDR1 MNHEY, CDR2 SVGAGI. V lost 6 bases, J lost 7 bases, and 11 bases stayed unmatched. The CDR3 sequence is 15 residues long. The CDR3 is CASRLLAGGIQEQYF. The CDR3 DNA is TGTGCCAGCAGACTCCTAGCGGGGGGAATCCAGGAGCAGTACTTC.

The chain links TRBV7-3 to TRBJ1-2; TRBD1 is a possible D gene (6 bases). Germline V gene lookup returns CDR1 SGHTA and CDR2 FQGTGA. V was cut by 2 bases and J by 4 bases, with 14 bases left in between. The CDR3 is made up of 15 amino acids. Here the CDR3 reads CASSLGGQKGYGYTF. As DNA, the CDR3 is TGTGCCAGCAGCTTAGGAGGACAGAAGGGCTATGGCTACACCTTC.

The V gene is TRBV7-8, the J gene TRBJ2-1, with TRBD2 identical over 8 bases. This CDR3 is built from 17 residues. Germline-derived CDR1 and CDR2 are SGHVS and FQNEAQ. Unmatched junction bases numbered 13, after V lost 0 bases and J lost 9 bases. CDR3 nucleotide sequence: TGTGCCAGCAGCTTAGCAAGCATAGCGGGGAGTGGTAGTGAGCAGTTCTTC. As protein: CASSLASIAGSGSEQFF.

This clone is a singleton in its sample. The chain has TRBV7-9 and TRBJ2-2, with unresolved D. Germline CDR1 is SEHNR and CDR2 is FQNEAQ (reference sequence). This CDR3 is 14 amino acids long. V gave up 8 bases and J gave up 0 bases, with 10 bases separating them. As DNA, the CDR3 is TGTGCCAGCGCATCATTCGCGAACACCGGGGAGCTGTTTTTT. This encodes CASASFANTGELFF.

V and J are TRBV6-6 and TRBJ1-1, with TRBD1 identical over 9 bases. The CDR3 has 13 residues. V dropped 5 bases and J dropped 4; count of bases not matched to a gene: 2. Germline V lookup: CDR1 MNHNY, CDR2 SVGAGI (reference sequence). The CDR3 region is CASSVDRGTEAFF. For the CDR3, the DNA is TGTGCCAGCAGTGTGGACAGGGGCACTGAAGCTTTCTTT.

J is TRBJ2-1 and V is TRBV9, with TRBD2 identical over 10 bases. The length of the CDR3 is 18 residues. Germline trimming cut 4 bases from V and 0 bases from J; bases unmatched to any gene: 10. CDR1 is SGDLS, CDR2 YYNGEE, per germline. CDR3 sequence: CASSSEASGGLSYNEQFF. As DNA, the CDR3 is TGTGCCAGCAGCTCAGAAGCTAGCGGGGGCCTCTCCTACAATGAGCAGTTCTTC.

The V call is TRBV5-5, the J call TRBJ1-5, with a weak D call TRBD1 (6 bases). The germline V and J ends were trimmed by 4 bases and 2 bases, with 19 bases remaining between them. The length of the CDR3 is 17 residues. The germline V gene encodes CDR1 SGHKS and CDR2 YYEKEE (reference sequence). The CDR3 coding sequence is TGTGCCAGCAGCCCAGGGGTGGGGCAGTACGGCAATCAGCCCCAGCATTTT. It translates to CASSPGVGQYGNQPQHF.

The chain carries TRBV5-4 and TRBJ2-7; D unclear. Germline V gene lookup returns CDR1 SGHNT and CDR2 YYREEE (reference sequence). The V end was cut by 0 bases, the J end by 4 bases, with 11 bases between. This CDR3 has 14 residues. CDR3 sequence reads: CASSLGQDSYEQYF. In nucleotides, the CDR3 is TGTGCCAGCAGCTTGGGGCAGGATTCTTACGAGCAGTACTTC. Full variable domain (outside the CDR3, taken from reference TRBV5-4 and TRBJ2-7): ETGVTQSPTHLIKTRGQQVTLRCSSQSGHNTVSWYQQALGQGPQFIFQYYREEENGRGNFPPRFSGLQFPNYSSELNVNALELDDSALYLCASSLGQDSYEQYFGPGTRLTVT.

The V call is TRBV12-5, the J call TRBJ2-7; TRBD1 matches at 8 bases. The CDR3 is 18 amino acids. The germline CDR1 and CDR2 sequences are LGHNT and FRNRAP. V was pared by 2 bases and J by 1 base, with 13 bases of the junction left unmatched. The CDR3 sequence: CASGLPRPDRGISYEQYF. In DNA, the CDR3 is TGTGCTAGTGGTTTGCCCCGACCTGACAGGGGAATTTCCTACGAGCAGTACTTC.

This clone was counted between two and nine times. V is TRBV3-1 (or the pseudogene TRBV3-2) and J is TRBJ2-3; no clear D gene. The ends were cut back, 5 bases at V and 6 bases at J, with 6 bases in the middle. The length of the CDR3 is 11 residues. Germline assignment: CDR1 LGHDT and CDR2 YNNKEL (reference sequence). This chain's CDR3 is CASSSSDTQYF. CDR3 coding DNA: TGTGCCAGCAGCTCTAGTGATACGCAGTATTTT.